This T cell receptor beta chain was profiled in a study of cytomegalovirus exposure and HLA in healthy donors. Notes on the study in general: Most sequenced TCRs were rare (though some public TCRs occurred in many donors). When presence/absence was analysed, sequencing depth was taken to be roughly uniform across donors.

This clone showed up just once. Its antigen is currently unknown. Trimming cost V 3 bases and J 4 bases; bases outside gene matches: 3. The V gene's germline CDR1 is SGHDT and CDR2 YYEEEE. The CDR3 covers 14 residues. PCR primers comprised 60 Vbeta and 13 Jbeta primers. How the authors handled the data: Approximately 10 million shared chains were among 80 million or so unique TCR beta chains counted in a later analysis. Some clones are missing from TCRdb's copy, which holds only in-frame ones; the method was immunoSEQ multiplex PCR. V, J and clone size reflect that table, while D and trimming were determined from the DNA. Here the sample spans roughly 130,000 clones, roughly two thirds being singletons.

Material: PBMCs. This receptor was obtained from a young man in good health and CMV-seropositive. The J gene is TRBJ2-1, the V gene TRBV5-6, with 8 bases aligning to TRBD2. CDR3: CASSCLAGYNEQFF. The CDR3 coding sequence is TGTGCCAGCAGCTGCCTAGCGGGTTACAATGAGCAGTTCTTC.